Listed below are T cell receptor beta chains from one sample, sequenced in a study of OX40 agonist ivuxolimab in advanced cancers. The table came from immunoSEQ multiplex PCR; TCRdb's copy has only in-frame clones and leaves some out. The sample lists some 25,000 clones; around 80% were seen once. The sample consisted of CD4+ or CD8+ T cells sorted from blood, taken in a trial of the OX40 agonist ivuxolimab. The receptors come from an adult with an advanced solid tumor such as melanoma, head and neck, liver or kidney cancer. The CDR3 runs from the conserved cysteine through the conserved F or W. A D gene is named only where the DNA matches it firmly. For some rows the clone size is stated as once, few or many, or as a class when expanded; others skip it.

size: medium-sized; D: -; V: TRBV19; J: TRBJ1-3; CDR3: CASSGWDSGNTIYF; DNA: TGTGCCAGTAGTGGGTGGGACTCTGGAAACACCATATATTTT
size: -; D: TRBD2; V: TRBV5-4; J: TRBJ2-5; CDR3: CASSSPGASGKETQYF; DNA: TGTGCCAGCAGCTCCCCCGGGGCTAGCGGTAAAGAGACCCAGTACTTC
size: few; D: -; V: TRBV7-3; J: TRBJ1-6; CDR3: CASSFSSQENSPLHF; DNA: TGTGCCAGCAGCTTTAGCTCCCAGGAGAATTCACCCCTCCACTTT
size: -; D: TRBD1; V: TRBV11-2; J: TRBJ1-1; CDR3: CASSTGQGLNTEAFF; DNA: TGTGCCAGCAGCACGGGACAGGGACTGAACACTGAAGCTTTCTTT
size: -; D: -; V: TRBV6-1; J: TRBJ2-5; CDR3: CASTGHRQETQYF; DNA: TGTGCCAGCACCGGGCACCGCCAAGAGACCCAGTACTTC
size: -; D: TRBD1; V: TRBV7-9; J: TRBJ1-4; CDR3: CASSPDRDNEKLFF; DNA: TGTGCCAGCAGCCCCGACAGGGACAATGAAAAACTGTTTTTT
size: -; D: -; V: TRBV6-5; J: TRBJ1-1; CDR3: CASSSVREVNTEAFF; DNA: TGTGCCAGCAGTTCCGTAAGGGAAGTGAACACTGAAGCTTTCTTT
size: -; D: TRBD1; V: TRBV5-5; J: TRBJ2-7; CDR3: CASSLETGWAYEQYF; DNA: TGTGCCAGCAGCTTGGAGACAGGGTGGGCCTACGAGCAGTACTTC
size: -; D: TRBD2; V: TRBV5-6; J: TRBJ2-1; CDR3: CASSQVRGVVYGEQFF; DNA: TGTGCCAGCAGCCAAGTACGGGGGGTGGTTTACGGTGAGCAGTTCTTC
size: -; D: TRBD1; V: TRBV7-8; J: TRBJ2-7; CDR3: CASSFWDRGDFMNEQYF; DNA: TGTGCCAGCAGCTTCTGGGACAGGGGGGACTTCATGAACGAGCAGTACTTC
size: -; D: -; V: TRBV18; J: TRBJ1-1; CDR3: CASSPMGRAEAFF; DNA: TGTGCCAGCTCACCGATGGGGAGGGCTGAAGCTTTCTTT
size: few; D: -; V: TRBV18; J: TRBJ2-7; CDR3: CASSLTGGVGVPYEQYF; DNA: TGTGCCAGCTCACTCACCGGTGGTGTCGGGGTCCCCTACGAGCAGTACTTC
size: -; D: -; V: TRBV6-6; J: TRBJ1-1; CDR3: CASSSPGHMNTEAFF; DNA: TGTGCCAGCAGTTCCCCGGGGCACATGAACACTGAAGCTTTCTTT
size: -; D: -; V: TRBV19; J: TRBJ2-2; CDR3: CASSLRDNTGELFF; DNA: TGTGCCAGTAGCCTTAGGGATAACACCGGGGAGCTGTTTTTT
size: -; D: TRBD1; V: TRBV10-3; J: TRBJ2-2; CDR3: CAISGGQGNTGELFF; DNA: TGTGCCATCAGTGGGGGACAGGGGAACACCGGGGAGCTGTTTTTT
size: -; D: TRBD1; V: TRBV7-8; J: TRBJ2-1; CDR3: CASSLGTVPSYNEQFF; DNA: TGTGCCAGCAGCCTCGGGACAGTACCCTCCTACAATGAGCAGTTCTTC
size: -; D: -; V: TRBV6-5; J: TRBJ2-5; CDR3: CASSYSFGETQYF; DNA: TGTGCCAGCAGTTACTCGTTCGGTGAGACCCAGTACTTC
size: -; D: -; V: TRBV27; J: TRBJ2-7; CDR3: CASSLASTDYEQYF; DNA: TGTGCCAGCAGTTTAGCTAGCACAGACTACGAGCAGTACTTC
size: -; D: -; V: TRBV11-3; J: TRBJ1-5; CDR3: CASSLNSWQPQHF; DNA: TGTGCCAGCAGCTTAAATTCGTGGCAGCCCCAGCATTTT
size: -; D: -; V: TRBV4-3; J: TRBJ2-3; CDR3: CASSLIRVSTDTQYF; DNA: TGCGCCAGCAGCCTCATCAGGGTTAGCACAGATACGCAGTATTTT
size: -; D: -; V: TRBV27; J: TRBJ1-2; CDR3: CASSADPFASYGYTF; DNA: TGTGCCAGCAGTGCCGACCCTTTTGCGAGCTATGGCTACACCTTC
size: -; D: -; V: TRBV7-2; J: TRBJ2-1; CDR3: CASSYGTGGEQFF; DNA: TGTGCCAGCAGCTACGGGACTGGGGGTGAGCAGTTCTTC
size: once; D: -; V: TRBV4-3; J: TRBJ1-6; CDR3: CASRPNVGSPLHF; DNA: TGCGCCAGCAGACCGAACGTCGGTTCACCCCTCCACTTT
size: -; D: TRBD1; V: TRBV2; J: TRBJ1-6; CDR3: CASSEGWDRRNSPLHF; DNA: TGTGCCAGCAGTGAAGGCTGGGACAGGAGGAATTCACCCCTCCACTTT
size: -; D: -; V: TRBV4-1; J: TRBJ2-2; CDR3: CASSQNSVTGELFF; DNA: TGCGCCAGCAGCCAAAATAGCGTCACCGGGGAGCTGTTTTTT
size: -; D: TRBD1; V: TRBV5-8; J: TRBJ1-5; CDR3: CASSSDRVNQPQHF; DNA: TGTGCCAGCAGCTCTGACAGGGTAAATCAGCCCCAGCATTTT
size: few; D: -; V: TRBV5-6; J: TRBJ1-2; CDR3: CASSKGLLPGYTF; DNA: TGTGCCAGCAGCAAGGGGTTACTACCTGGCTACACCTTC